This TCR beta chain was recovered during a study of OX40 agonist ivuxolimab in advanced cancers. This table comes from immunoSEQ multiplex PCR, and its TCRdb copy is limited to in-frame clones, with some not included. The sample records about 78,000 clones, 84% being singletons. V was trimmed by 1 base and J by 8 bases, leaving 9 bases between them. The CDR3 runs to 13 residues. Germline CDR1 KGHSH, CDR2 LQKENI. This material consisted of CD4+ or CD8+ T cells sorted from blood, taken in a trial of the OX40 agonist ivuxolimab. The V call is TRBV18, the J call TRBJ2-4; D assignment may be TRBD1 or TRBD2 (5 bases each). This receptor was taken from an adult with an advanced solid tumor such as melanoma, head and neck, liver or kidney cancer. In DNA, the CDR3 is TGTGCCAGCTCACCACACAGAGGGGACATTCAGTACTTC. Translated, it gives CASSPHRGDIQYF.